The source of this T cell receptor (beta chain) is a study of PD-1 blockade in classical Hodgkin lymphoma. This clone was observed once. Its antigen is not identified. Regarding time point: newly diagnosed, previously untreated cHL patient sample. Thawed PBMCs were subjected to magnetic negative selection, which yielded isolated CD8+ T cells. The authors used newly diagnosed, untreated classical Hodgkin lymphoma PBMCs as comparison. Findings of the study overall: Lower baseline TCR diversity was reported for newly diagnosed patients than for healthy donors. With respect to the repertoire differences, their causes, possibly disease activity or prior therapy, remain undefined.

Here immunoSEQ multiplex PCR was the method, and the copy in TCRdb shows in-frame clones only, minus some. The sample has around 23,000 clones; just under 90% are singletons. Material: CD8+ T cells from blood. This receptor was obtained from a human donor with classical Hodgkin lymphoma.

The CDR3 DNA sequence: TGTGCCAGCAGTTTATCGATACGCACTGGGAATGAGCAGTTCTTC. It translates to CASSLSIRTGNEQFF. The chain combines TRBV27 with TRBJ2-1; D gene unclear. Germline V gives CDR1 MNHEY, CDR2 SMNVEV (reference sequence). The CDR3 length is 15 residues. With 0 bases removed from V and 7 bases from J, the gap between germline ends came to 13 bases.